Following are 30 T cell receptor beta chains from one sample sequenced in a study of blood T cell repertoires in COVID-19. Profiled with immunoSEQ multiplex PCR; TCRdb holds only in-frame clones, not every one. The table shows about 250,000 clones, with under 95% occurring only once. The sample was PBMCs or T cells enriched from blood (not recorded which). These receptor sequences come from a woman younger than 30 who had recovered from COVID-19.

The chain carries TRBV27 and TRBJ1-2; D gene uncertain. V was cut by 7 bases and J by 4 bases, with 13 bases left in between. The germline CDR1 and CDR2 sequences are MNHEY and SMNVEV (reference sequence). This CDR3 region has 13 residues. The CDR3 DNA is TGTGCCAGCAAGGAGGGCCCTACCTATGGCTACACCTTC. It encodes CASKEGPTYGYTF.

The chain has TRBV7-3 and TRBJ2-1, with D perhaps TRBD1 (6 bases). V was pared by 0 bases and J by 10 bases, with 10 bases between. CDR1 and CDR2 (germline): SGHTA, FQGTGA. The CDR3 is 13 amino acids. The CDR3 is CASSLTRGGEQFF. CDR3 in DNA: TGTGCCAGCAGCTTAACCAGGGGTGGGGAGCAGTTCTTC.

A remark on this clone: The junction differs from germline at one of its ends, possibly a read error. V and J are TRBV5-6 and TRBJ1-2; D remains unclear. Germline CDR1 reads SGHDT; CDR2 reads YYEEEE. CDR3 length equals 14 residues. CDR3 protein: CASTLARGNYGYTF. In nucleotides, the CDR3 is TGTGCCAGCACCTTGGCCCGGGGTAACTATGGCTACACCTTC.

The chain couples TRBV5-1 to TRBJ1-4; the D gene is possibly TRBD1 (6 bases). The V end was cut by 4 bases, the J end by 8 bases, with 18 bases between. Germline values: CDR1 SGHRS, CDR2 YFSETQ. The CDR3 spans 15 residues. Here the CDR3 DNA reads TGCGCCAGCAGCGATATTCGGGACACTCCGGAAAAACTGTTTTTT. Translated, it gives CASSDIRDTPEKLFF.

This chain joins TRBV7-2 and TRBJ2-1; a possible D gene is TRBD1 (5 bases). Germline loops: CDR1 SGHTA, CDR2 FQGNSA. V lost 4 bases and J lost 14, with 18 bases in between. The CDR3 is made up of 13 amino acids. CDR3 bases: TGTGCCAGCAGCTCATCCACCAGGCTAGGGGAGTTCTTC. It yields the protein CASSSSTRLGEFF.

CDR3 DNA sequence: TGTGCCAGCAGCGTGGGGCGACAGAGAACTAATGAAAAACTGTTTTTT. Protein: CASSVGRQRTNEKLFF. The V gene is TRBV9, the J gene TRBJ1-4; tentatively, D is TRBD1 (5 bases). Trimming removed 2 bases at V and 1 base at J, with 12 bases between. The CDR3 consists of 16 residues. Germline assignment: CDR1 SGDLS and CDR2 YYNGEE.

CDR3 sequence (DNA): TGTGCCAGCAGCACCGAGGGCTATGGCTACACCTTC. As protein: CASSTEGYGYTF. J is TRBJ1-2 and V is TRBV7-9; D is undetermined. V was trimmed by 5 bases and J by 4 bases, leaving 8 bases between them. From germline, CDR1 is SEHNR and CDR2 FQNEAQ (reference sequence). CDR3 length equals 12 residues.

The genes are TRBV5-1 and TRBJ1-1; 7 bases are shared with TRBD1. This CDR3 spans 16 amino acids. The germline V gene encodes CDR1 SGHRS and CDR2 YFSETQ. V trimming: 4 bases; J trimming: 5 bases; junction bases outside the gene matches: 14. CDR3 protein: CASSRTPTGPGTEAFF. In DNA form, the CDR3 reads TGCGCCAGCAGCCGTACCCCGACAGGGCCCGGGACTGAAGCTTTCTTT.

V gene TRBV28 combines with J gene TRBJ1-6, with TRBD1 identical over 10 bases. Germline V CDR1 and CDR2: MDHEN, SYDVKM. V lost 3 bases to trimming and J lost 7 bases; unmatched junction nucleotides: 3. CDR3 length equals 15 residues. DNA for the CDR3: TGTGCCAGCAGTTTTCGGACAGGGGGAAATTCACCCCTCCACTTT. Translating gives CASSFRTGGNSPLHF.

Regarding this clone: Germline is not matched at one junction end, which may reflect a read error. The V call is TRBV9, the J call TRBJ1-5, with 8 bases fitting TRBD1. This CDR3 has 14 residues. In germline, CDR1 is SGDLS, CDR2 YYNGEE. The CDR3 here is CASSVSGGNKPQHF. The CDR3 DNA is TGTGCCAGCAGCGTATCAGGGGGCAATAAGCCCCAGCATTTT.

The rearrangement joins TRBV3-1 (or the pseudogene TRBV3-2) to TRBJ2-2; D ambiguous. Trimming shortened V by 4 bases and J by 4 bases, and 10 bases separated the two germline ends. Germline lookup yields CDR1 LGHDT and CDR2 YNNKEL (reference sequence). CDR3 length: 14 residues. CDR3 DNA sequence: TGTGCCAGCAGCCCCCCGACATCCACCGGGGAGCTGTTTTTT. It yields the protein CASSPPTSTGELFF.

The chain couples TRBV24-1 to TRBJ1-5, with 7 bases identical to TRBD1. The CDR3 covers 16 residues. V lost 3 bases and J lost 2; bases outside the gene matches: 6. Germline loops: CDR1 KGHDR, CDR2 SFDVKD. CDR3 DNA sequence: TGTGCCACCAGTGATCCCTCAGGGGGTGGCAATCAGCCCCAGCATTTT. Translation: CATSDPSGGGNQPQHF.

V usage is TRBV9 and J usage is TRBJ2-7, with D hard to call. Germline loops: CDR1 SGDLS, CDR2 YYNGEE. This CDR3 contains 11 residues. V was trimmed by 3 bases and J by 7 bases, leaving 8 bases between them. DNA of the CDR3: TGTGCCAGCAGCGCCGCCGGGGAGCAGTACTTC. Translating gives CASSAAGEQYF.

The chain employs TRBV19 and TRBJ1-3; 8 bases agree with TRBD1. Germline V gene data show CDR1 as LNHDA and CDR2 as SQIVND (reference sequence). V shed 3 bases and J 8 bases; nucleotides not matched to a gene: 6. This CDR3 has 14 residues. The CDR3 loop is CASSISDRGDTIYF. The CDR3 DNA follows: TGTGCCAGTAGTATCTCCGACAGGGGAGACACCATATATTTT.

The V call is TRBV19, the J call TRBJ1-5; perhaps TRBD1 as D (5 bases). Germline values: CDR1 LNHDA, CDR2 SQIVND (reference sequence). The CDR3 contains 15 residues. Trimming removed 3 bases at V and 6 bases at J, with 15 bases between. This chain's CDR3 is CASSIQGTQSQPQHF. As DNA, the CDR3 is TGTGCCAGTAGTATCCAGGGCACTCAATCTCAGCCCCAGCATTTT.

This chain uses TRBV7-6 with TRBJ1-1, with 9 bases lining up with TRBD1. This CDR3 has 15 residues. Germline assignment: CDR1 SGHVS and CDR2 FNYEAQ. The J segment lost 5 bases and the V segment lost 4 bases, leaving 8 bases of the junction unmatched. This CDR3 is CASSSPGQGRTEAFF. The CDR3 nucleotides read TGTGCCAGCAGCTCCCCGGGACAGGGCCGGACTGAAGCTTTCTTT. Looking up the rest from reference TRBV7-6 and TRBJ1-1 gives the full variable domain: GAGVSQSPRYKVTKRGQDVALRCDPISGHVSLYWYRQALGQGPEFLTYFNYEAQQDKSGLPNDRFSAERPEGSISTLTIQRTEQRDSAMYRCASSSPGQGRTEAFFGQGTRLTVV.

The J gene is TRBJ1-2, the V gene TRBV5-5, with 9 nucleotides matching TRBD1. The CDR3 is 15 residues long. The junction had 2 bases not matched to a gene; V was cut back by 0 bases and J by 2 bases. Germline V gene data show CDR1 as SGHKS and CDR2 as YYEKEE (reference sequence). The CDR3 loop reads CASSLAGQGNYGYTF. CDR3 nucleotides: TGTGCCAGCAGCTTGGCGGGACAGGGAAACTATGGCTACACCTTC.

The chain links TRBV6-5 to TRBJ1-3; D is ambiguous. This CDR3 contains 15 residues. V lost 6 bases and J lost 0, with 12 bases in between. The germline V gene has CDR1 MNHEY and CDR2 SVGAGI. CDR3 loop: CASSRRVYSGNTIYF. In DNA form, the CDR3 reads TGTGCCAGCAGCCGCCGGGTCTACTCTGGAAACACCATATATTTT.

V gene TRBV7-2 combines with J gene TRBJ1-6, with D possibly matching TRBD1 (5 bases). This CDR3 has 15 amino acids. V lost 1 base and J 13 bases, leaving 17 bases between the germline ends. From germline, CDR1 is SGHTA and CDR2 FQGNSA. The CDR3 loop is CASSLEYGPGYPLHF. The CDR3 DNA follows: TGTGCCAGCAGCTTAGAGTACGGGCCAGGGTATCCCCTCCACTTT.

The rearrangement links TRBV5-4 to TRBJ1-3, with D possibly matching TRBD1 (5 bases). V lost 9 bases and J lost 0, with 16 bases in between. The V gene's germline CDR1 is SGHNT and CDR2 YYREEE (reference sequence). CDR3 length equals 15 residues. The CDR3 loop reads CATGAGPNSGNTIYF. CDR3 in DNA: TGTGCCACCGGGGCGGGGCCGAACTCTGGAAACACCATATATTTT.

For the CDR3, the DNA is TGTGCCACCAGTGAACGTGACAGTCCGAACTATGGCTACACCTTC. Its translation: CATSERDSPNYGYTF. The chain combines TRBV24-1 with TRBJ1-2; TRBD1 is a possible D gene (5 bases). The germline gives CDR1 KGHDR, CDR2 SFDVKD. CDR3 length: 15 residues. Between the trimmed V and J ends, which lost 4 bases and 2 bases, there was a span of 13 bases.

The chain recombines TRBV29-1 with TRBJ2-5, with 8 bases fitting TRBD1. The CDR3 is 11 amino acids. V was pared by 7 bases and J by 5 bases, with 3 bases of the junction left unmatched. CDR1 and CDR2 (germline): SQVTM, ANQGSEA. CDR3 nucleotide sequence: TGCAGCGGCAGGGGGCTTGAGACCCAGTACTTC. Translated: CSGRGLETQYF.

Here the CDR3 reads CASSFQGSSPLHF. The CDR3 nucleotides read TGTGCCAGCAGCTTCCAGGGGAGTTCACCCCTCCACTTT. The chain couples TRBV11-2 to TRBJ1-6, with TRBD1 as a possible D gene (6 bases). The CDR3 is 13 residues long. The germline CDR1 and CDR2 sequences are SGHAT and FQNNGV. The V end was cut by 3 bases, the J end by 9 bases, with 9 bases between.

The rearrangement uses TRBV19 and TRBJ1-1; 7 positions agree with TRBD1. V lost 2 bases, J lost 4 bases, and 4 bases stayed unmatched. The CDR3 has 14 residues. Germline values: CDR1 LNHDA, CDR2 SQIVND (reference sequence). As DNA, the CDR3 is TGTGCCAGTAGTATATACAGGGGTGGCACTGAAGCTTTCTTT. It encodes CASSIYRGGTEAFF.

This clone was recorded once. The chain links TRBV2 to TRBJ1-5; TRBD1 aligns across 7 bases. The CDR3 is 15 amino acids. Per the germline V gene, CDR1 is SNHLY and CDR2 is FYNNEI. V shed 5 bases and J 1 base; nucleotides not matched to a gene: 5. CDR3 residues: CASSRDSGSNQPQHF. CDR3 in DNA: TGTGCCAGCAGTCGGGACAGTGGGAGCAATCAGCCCCAGCATTTT.

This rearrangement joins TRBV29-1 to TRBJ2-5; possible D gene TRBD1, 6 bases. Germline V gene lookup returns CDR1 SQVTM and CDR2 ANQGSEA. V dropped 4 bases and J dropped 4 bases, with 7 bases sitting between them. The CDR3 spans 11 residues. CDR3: CSVAGVETQYF. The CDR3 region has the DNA TGCAGCGTTGCAGGGGTAGAGACCCAGTACTTC.

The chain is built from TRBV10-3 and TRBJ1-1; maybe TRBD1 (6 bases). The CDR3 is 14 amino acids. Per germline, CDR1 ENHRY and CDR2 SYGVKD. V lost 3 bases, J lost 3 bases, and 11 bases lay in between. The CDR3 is CAISDRGGDTEAFF. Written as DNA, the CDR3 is TGTGCCATCAGTGACAGGGGAGGGGACACTGAAGCTTTCTTT.

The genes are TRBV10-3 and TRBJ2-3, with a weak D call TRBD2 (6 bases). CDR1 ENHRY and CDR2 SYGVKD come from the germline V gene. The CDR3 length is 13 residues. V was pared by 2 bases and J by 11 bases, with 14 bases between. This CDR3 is CAISEAGLGGQYF. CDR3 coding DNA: TGTGCCATCAGTGAGGCAGGGCTGGGAGGGCAGTATTTT.

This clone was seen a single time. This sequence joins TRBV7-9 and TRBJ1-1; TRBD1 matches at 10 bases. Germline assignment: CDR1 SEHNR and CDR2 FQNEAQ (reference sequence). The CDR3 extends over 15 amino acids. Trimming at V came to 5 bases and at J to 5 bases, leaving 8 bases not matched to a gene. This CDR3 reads CASSGWDRGRTEAFF. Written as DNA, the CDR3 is TGTGCCAGCAGCGGATGGGACAGGGGAAGGACTGAAGCTTTCTTT.

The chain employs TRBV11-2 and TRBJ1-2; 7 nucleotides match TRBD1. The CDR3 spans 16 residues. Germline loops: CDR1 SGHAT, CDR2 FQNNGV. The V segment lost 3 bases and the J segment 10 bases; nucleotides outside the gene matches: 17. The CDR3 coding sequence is TGTGCCAGCAGCTTTGCGTTGGGGACAGAGACACGCGACTACACCTTC. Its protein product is CASSFALGTETRDYTF.